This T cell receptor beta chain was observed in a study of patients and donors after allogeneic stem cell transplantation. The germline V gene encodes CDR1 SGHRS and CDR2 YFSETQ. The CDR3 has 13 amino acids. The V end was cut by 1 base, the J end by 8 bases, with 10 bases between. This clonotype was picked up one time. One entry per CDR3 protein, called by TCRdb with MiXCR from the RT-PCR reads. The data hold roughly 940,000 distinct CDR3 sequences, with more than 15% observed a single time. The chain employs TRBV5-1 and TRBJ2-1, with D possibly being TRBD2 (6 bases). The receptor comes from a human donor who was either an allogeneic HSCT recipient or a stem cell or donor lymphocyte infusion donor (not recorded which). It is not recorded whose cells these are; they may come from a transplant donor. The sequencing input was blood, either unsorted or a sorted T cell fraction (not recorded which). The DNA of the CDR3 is TGCGCCAGCAGCTTGAGGAGCGGGTATGAGCAGTTCTTC. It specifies CASSLRSGYEQFF.